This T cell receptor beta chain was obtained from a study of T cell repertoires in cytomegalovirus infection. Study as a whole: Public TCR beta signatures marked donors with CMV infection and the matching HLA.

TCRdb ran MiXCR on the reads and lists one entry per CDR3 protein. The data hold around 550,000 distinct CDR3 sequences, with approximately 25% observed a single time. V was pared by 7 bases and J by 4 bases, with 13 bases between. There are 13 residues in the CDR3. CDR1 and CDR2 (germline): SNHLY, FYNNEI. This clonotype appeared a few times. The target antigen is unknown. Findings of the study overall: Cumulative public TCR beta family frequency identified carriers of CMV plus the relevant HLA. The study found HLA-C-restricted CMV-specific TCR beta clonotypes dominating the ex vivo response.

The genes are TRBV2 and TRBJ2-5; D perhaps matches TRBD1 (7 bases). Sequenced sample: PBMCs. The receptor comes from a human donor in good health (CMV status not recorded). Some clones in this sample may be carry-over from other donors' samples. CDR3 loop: CASNQEGAETQYF. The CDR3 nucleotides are TGTGCCAGCAATCAGGAGGGGGCAGAGACCCAGTACTTC. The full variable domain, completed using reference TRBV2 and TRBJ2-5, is EPEVTQTPSHQVTQMGQEVILRCVPISNHLYFYWYRQILGQKVEFLVSFYNNEISEKSEIFDDQFSVERPDGSNFTLKIRSTKLEDSAMYFCASNQEGAETQYFGPGTRLLVL.